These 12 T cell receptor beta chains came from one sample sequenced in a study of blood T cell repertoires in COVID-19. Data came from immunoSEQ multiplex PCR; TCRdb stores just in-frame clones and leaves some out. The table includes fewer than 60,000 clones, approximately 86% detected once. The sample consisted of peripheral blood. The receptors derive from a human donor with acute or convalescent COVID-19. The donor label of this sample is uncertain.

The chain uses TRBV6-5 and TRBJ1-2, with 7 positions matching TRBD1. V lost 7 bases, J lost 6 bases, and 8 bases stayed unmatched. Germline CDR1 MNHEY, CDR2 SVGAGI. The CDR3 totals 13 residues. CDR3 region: CASKESTGDGYTF. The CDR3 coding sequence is TGTGCCAGCAAGGAATCCACAGGGGATGGCTACACCTTC.

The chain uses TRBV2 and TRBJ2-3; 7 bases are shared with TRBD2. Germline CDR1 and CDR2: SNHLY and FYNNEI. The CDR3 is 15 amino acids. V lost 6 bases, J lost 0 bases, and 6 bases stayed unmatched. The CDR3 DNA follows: TGTGCCAGCAGGGAGGGAGGGGCCAGCACAGATACGCAGTATTTT. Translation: CASREGGASTDTQYF.

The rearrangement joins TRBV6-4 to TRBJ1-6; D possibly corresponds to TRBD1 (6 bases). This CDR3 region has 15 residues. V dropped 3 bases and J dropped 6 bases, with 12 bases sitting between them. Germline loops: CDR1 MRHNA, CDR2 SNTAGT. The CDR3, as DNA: TGTGCCAGCAGTGAGATGGGACAACCTAATTCACCCCTCCACTTT. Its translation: CASSEMGQPNSPLHF.

The CDR3 nucleotides are TGCGCCAGCAGCACCGGACTAAACACCGGGGAGCTGTTTTTT. As protein: CASSTGLNTGELFF. The chain links TRBV5-1 to TRBJ2-2, with D maybe TRBD2 (6 bases). Germline CDR1 SGHRS, CDR2 YFSETQ. Trimming removed 4 bases from V and 2 bases from J, with 9 bases in between. This CDR3 spans 14 amino acids.

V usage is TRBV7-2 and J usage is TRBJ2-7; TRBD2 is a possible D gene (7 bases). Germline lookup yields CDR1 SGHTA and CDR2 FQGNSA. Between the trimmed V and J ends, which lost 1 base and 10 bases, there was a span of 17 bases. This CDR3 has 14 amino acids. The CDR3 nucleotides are TGTGCCAGCAGCTTAGTTGGGGGGGCAAGCTCACAGTACTTC. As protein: CASSLVGGASSQYF.

CDR3 bases: TGTGCCAGCAGCCGCCCGAGGACAGGGTTTGGGGATACGCAGTATTTT. Translation gives CASSRPRTGFGDTQYF. The chain couples TRBV28 to TRBJ2-3; TRBD1 agrees at 8 bases. Trimming at V came to 6 bases and at J to 6 bases, leaving 14 bases not matched to a gene. Germline V gives CDR1 MDHEN, CDR2 SYDVKM. The CDR3 is 16 residues long.

CDR3 region: CASRGTGSEKLFF. The CDR3 coding sequence is TGTGCCAGCAGGGGGACAGGGAGCGAAAAACTGTTTTTT. The chain combines TRBV11-1 with TRBJ1-4; 9 bases align to TRBD1. V was pared by 6 bases and J by 8 bases, with 4 bases of the junction left unmatched. This CDR3 is built from 13 residues. CDR1 and CDR2 from the germline V gene are SGHAT and FQDESV (reference sequence).

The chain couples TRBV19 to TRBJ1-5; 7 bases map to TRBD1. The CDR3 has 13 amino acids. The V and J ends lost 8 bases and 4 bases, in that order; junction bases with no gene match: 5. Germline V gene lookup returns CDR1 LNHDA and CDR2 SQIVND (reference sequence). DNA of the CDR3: TGTGCCAGTCTCGGACAGGCGAATCAGCCCCAGCATTTT. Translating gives CASLGQANQPQHF.

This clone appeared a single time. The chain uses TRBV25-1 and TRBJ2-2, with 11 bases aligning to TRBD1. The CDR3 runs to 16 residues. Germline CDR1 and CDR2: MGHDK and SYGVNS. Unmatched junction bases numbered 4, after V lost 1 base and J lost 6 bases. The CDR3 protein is CASSEFRTGGPGELFF. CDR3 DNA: TGTGCCAGCAGTGAATTCCGGACAGGGGGCCCCGGGGAGCTGTTTTTT.

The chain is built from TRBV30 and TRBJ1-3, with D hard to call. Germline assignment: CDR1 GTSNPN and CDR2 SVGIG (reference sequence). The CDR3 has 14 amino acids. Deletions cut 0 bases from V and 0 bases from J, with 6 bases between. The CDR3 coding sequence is TGTGCCTGGAGTGTCACTAGCTCTGGAAACACCATATATTTT. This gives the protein CAWSVTSSGNTIYF.

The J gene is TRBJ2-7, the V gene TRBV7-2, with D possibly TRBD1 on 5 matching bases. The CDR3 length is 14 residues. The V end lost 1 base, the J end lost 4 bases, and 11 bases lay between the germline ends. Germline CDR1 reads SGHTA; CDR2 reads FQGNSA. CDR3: CASSLGAGWYEQYV. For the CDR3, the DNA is TGTGCCAGCAGCTTAGGGGCAGGGTGGTACGAGCAGTACGTC.

CDR3 sequence reads: CASSRQAYSTDTQYF. The CDR3, as DNA: TGTGCCAGCAGCCGACAGGCCTATTCCACAGATACGCAGTATTTT. The chain links TRBV7-7 to TRBJ2-3; a weak D match, TRBD1 (6 bases). The V end was cut by 5 bases, the J end by 2 bases, with 14 bases between. Germline CDR1 is SSHAT and CDR2 is FNYEAQ (reference sequence). The CDR3 loop spans 15 amino acids.